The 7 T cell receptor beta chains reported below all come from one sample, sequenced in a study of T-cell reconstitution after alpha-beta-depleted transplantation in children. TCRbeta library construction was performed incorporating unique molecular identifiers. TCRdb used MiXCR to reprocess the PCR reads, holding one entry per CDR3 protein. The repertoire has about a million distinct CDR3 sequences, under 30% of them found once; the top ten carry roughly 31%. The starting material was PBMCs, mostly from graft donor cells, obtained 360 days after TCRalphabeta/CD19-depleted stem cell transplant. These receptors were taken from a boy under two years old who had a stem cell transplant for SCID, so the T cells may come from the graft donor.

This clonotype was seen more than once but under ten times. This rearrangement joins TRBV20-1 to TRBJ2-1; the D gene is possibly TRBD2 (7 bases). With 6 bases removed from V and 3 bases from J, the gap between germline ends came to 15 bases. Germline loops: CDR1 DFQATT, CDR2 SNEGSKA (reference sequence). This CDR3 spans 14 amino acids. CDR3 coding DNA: TGCAGTGCCCATGCGGGGGCGCACTACAATGAGCAGTTCTTC. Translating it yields CSAHAGAHYNEQFF.

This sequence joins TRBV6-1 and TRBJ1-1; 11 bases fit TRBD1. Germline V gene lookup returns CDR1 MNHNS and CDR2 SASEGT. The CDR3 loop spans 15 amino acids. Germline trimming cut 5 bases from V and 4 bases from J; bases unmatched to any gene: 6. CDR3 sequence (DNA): TGTGCCAGCAGTCCTGCCGGGACAGGGGGCACTGAAGCTTTCTTT. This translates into CASSPAGTGGTEAFF.

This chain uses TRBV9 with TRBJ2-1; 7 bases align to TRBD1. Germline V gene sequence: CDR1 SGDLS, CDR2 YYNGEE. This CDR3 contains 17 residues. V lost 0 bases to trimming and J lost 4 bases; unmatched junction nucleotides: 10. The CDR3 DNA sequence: TGTGCCAGCAGCGTAGAAGGGTGGGGGACAGTTTACAATGAGCAGTTCTTC. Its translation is CASSVEGWGTVYNEQFF.

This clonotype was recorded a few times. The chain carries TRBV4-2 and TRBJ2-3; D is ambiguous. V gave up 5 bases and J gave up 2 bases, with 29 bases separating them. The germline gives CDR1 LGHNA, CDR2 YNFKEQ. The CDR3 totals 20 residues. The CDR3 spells CASSTLPRVVARESTDTQYF. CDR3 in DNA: TGTGCCAGCAGCACCCTCCCCCGCGTGGTAGCTCGAGAATCCACAGATACGCAGTATTTT.

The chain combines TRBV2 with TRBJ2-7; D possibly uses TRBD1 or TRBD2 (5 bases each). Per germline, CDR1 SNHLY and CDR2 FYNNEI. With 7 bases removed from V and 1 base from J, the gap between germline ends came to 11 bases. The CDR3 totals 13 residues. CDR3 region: CASTSGTSYEQYF. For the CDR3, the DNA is TGTGCCAGCACGTCAGGGACGTCCTACGAGCAGTACTTC.

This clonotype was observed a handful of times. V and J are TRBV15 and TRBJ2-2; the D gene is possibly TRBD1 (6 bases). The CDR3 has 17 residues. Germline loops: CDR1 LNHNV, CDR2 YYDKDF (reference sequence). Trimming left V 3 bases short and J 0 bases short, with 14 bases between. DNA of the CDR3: TGTGCCACCAGCAGCCAAGGGACATTCGCGAACACCGGGGAGCTGTTTTTT. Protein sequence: CATSSQGTFANTGELFF.

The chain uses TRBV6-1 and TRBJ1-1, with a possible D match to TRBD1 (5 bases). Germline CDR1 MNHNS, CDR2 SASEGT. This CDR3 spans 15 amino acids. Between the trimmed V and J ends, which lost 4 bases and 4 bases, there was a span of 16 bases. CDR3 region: CASSGPKRGSTEAFF. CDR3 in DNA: TGTGCCAGCAGTGGCCCAAAAAGGGGTAGCACTGAAGCTTTCTTT.